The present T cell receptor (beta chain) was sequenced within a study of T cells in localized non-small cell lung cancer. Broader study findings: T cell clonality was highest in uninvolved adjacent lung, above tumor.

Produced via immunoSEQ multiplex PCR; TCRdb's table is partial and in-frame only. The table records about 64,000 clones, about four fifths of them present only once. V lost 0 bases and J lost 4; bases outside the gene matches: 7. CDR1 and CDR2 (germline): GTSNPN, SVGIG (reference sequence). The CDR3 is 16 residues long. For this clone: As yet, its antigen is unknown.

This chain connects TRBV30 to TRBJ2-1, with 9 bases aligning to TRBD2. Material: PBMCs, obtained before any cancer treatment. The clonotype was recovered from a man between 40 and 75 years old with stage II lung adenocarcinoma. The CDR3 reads CAWSVGLAGSYNEQFF. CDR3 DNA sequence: TGTGCCTGGAGTGTGGGGCTAGCGGGAAGTTACAATGAGCAGTTCTTC.